The 26 T cell receptor beta chains in this list originate from one sample, sequenced in a study of T cell repertoires in cytomegalovirus infection. TCRdb itself ran the reads through MiXCR, one entry per CDR3 protein. Of under 850,000 distinct CDR3 sequences in the sample, 35% were seen once. Sequenced: PBMCs. These TCRs come from a human donor in good health (CMV status not recorded). Some clones in this sample may be carry-over from other donors' samples.

The genes are TRBV12-3 or TRBV12-4 and TRBJ2-3; possibly TRBD2 for D (5 bases). The CDR3 spans 14 residues. V gave up 5 bases and J gave up 4 bases, with 13 bases separating them. CDR3: CASSPQTRSDTQYF. In DNA form, the CDR3 reads TGTGCCAGCAGTCCACAAACTAGGTCAGATACGCAGTATTTT.

V is TRBV15 and J is TRBJ2-7, with 7 nucleotides matching TRBD2. The germline V gene encodes CDR1 LNHNV and CDR2 YYDKDF (reference sequence). After removal of 0 bases from V and 5 bases from J, the junction contained 10 bases not matched to a gene. The length of the CDR3 is 16 residues. The CDR3 bases are TGTGCCACCAGCAGAGAGTTGGGCGGGAGTAGAAACGAGCAGTACTTC. It codes for CATSRELGGSRNEQYF. Combining the CDR3 with reference TRBV15 and TRBJ2-7 gives the whole variable domain DAMVIQNPRYQVTQFGKPVTLSCSQTLNHNVMYWYQQKSSQAPKLLFHYYDKDFNNEADTPDNFQSRRPNTSFCFLDIRSPGLGDTAMYLCATSRELGGSRNEQYFGPGTRLTVT.

The rearrangement uses TRBV6-8 and TRBJ2-1, with a possible D match to TRBD2 (7 bases). This CDR3 is 15 amino acids long. Germline loops: CDR1 MNHGY, CDR2 SAAAGT. Trimming pared 2 bases from V and 7 bases from J, leaving 15 bases between. The CDR3 is CASSYSERGGNEQFF. CDR3 nucleotides: TGTGCCAGCAGTTACAGCGAAAGGGGGGGGAATGAGCAGTTCTTC.

The chain is built from TRBV11-2 and TRBJ2-1, with D perhaps TRBD2 (6 bases). V was trimmed by 5 bases and J by 7 bases, leaving 21 bases between them. This CDR3 region has 16 residues. Germline V gene data show CDR1 as SGHAT and CDR2 as FQNNGV. In DNA form, the CDR3 reads TGTGCCAGCAGCCCCACTGGAGGGCTAGGAGTTAATGAGCAGTTCTTC. The encoded protein is CASSPTGGLGVNEQFF.

V gene TRBV20-1 combines with J gene TRBJ1-1; D is ambiguous. The CDR3 contains 12 residues. Trimming left V 2 bases short and J 1 base short, with 5 bases between. The germline gives CDR1 DFQATT, CDR2 SNEGSKA (reference sequence). The CDR3 DNA reads as TGCAGTGCTAGAAGGTCGAACACTGAAGCTTTCTTT. This translates into CSARRSNTEAFF.

The chain is built from TRBV7-9 and TRBJ1-1, with 8 bases aligning to TRBD1. Germline V gene data show CDR1 as SEHNR and CDR2 as FQNEAQ (reference sequence). The junction had 7 bases not matched to a gene; V was cut back by 5 bases and J by 2 bases. The CDR3 covers 15 residues. As DNA, the CDR3 is TGTGCCAGCAGCCCCCCGGGACAGGTTAACACTGAAGCTTTCTTT. Encoded protein: CASSPPGQVNTEAFF.

V usage is TRBV6-6 and J usage is TRBJ1-2; maybe TRBD1 (5 bases). With 10 bases removed from V and 3 bases from J, the gap between germline ends came to 15 bases. From germline, CDR1 is MNHNY and CDR2 SVGAGI (reference sequence). This CDR3 region has 13 residues. The CDR3 reads CATYAGLHYGYTF. CDR3 DNA sequence: TGTGCCACCTACGCGGGGCTGCACTATGGCTACACCTTC.

The chain carries TRBV12-3 or TRBV12-4 and TRBJ2-2; 10 nucleotides align to TRBD2. The CDR3 loop spans 19 amino acids. V trimming: 3 bases; J trimming: 2 bases; junction bases outside the gene matches: 12. Here the CDR3 DNA reads TGTGCCAGCAGTTTCTTAAGGGCTAGCGGGAGAATTAACACCGGGGAGCTGTTTTTT. Protein product: CASSFLRASGRINTGELFF.

V is TRBV28 and J is TRBJ2-4, with TRBD1 identical over 7 bases. The V gene's germline CDR1 is MDHEN and CDR2 SYDVKM. J lost 0 bases, V lost 6 bases, and 23 bases had no gene match. The CDR3 is made up of 21 amino acids. The CDR3 coding sequence is TGTGCCAGCAGCTTTCTGGGGACAGTCGTCCCATCAACCGCAGCCAAAAACATTCAGTACTTC. The encoded protein is CASSFLGTVVPSTAAKNIQYF.

The V call is TRBV9, the J call TRBJ1-5; the D is unclear. The CDR3 length is 13 residues. The V end lost 2 bases, the J end lost 4 bases, and 7 bases lay between the germline ends. Germline CDR1 and CDR2: SGDLS and YYNGEE. The CDR3 DNA follows: TGTGCCAGCAGCGTCGGTAAAAATCAGCCCCAGCATTTT. Its protein is CASSVGKNQPQHF.

The V call is TRBV30, the J call TRBJ1-5, with D unclear. V shed 5 bases and J shed 11 bases, with 13 bases lying between them. This CDR3 spans 11 amino acids. In germline, CDR1 is GTSNPN, CDR2 SVGIG (reference sequence). This chain's CDR3 is CAWGGPEAQHF. The CDR3 DNA is TGTGCCTGGGGAGGCCCGGAAGCCCAGCATTTT. Supplemented by reference TRBV30 and TRBJ1-5, the full variable domain reads SQTIHQWPATLVQPVGSPLSLECTVEGTSNPNLYWYRQAAGRGLQLLFYSVGIGQISSEVPQNLSASRPQDRQFILSSKKLLLSDSGFYLCAWGGPEAQHFGDGTRLSIL.

This clonotype was seen a handful of times. The chain is built from TRBV7-2 and TRBJ2-1; 11 bases agree with TRBD2. With V trimmed by 5 bases and J by 2 bases, 5 bases remained unmatched. The CDR3 is 16 residues long. Germline CDR1 SGHTA, CDR2 FQGNSA. The CDR3 loop reads CASSKTSGTPYNEQFF. The CDR3 DNA follows: TGTGCCAGCAGCAAGACTAGCGGGACGCCCTACAATGAGCAGTTCTTC.

This clonotype was picked up one time. The CDR3 does not close with the conserved phenylalanine or tryptophan, likely indicating a read error. It is unclear where the CDR3 begins or ends on the DNA, so no DNA is shown, and the CDR3 is as TCRdb lists it. This sequence joins TRBV9 and TRBJ1-1; the table gives TRBD1 as D, unverified against the DNA. Germline CDR1 reads SGDLS; CDR2 reads YYNGEE. The length of the CDR3 is 13 amino acids, counting both ends. CDR3: CASTGRLNTEALC.

This clonotype was seen more than once but under ten times. V is TRBV29-1 and J is TRBJ2-1; TRBD2 matches 10 bases. The junction had 7 bases not matched to a gene; V was cut back by 4 bases and J by 4 bases. The CDR3 spans 15 residues. Germline lookup yields CDR1 SQVTM and CDR2 ANQGSEA. CDR3 nucleotides: TGCAGCGTTGCCCAGCGGGGGGGCTCTTACAATGAGCAGTTCTTC. It is translated as CSVAQRGGSYNEQFF.

As regards this clonotype: A clone one base away is much larger, so this may be a read error. In nucleotides, the CDR3 is TGTGCCAGCAGGTGGGAGAACACTGAAGCTTTCTTT. Residues: CASRWENTEAFF. This rearrangement joins TRBV6-6 to TRBJ1-1; unclear D gene. The germline V gene encodes CDR1 MNHNY and CDR2 SVGAGI (reference sequence). The CDR3 is 12 amino acids. With 6 bases removed from V and 1 base from J, the gap between germline ends came to 6 bases.

Note on this clonotype: One end of the junction varies from germline; a read error may be responsible. The V and J genes are TRBV12-3 or TRBV12-4 and TRBJ1-4; D uncertain. The CDR3 contains 11 residues. The CDR3 sequence: CACSLLGKLFF. CDR3 nucleotide sequence: TGTGCCTGCAGTTTATTAGGGAAACTGTTTTTC.

The table lists this clonotype with many counts. The chain combines TRBV7-2 with TRBJ2-2; D is undetermined. V lost 0 bases and J lost 2, with 10 bases in between. The germline V gene encodes CDR1 SGHTA and CDR2 FQGNSA. The CDR3 is 16 residues long. This chain's CDR3 is CASSLAPLINTGELFF. DNA for the CDR3: TGTGCCAGCAGCTTAGCGCCACTGATTAACACCGGGGAGCTGTTTTTT.

The rearrangement uses TRBV5-1 and TRBJ2-2; unclear D gene. Trimming pared 0 bases from V and 5 bases from J, leaving 11 bases between. The CDR3 runs to 15 residues. In germline, CDR1 is SGHRS, CDR2 YFSETQ. In DNA form, the CDR3 reads TGCGCCAGCAGCTTGGTCGCAAAAACTACCGGGGAGCTGTTTTTT. Protein sequence: CASSLVAKTTGELFF.

This clonotype was observed a handful of times. The CDR3 here is CASSPTGAQLSNQPQHF. CDR3 bases: TGTGCCAGCAGTCCGACAGGAGCTCAGCTTAGCAATCAGCCCCAGCATTTT. This chain links TRBV12-3 or TRBV12-4 with TRBJ1-5; possible D gene TRBD1, 6 bases. V was cut by 5 bases and J by 0 bases, with 17 bases left in between. CDR3 length equals 17 residues.

The chain is built from TRBV20-1 and TRBJ2-5; TRBD2 matches 12 bases. The CDR3 is 16 amino acids. V lost 5 bases, J lost 3 bases, and 10 bases stayed unmatched. Germline lookup yields CDR1 DFQATT and CDR2 SNEGSKA (reference sequence). The CDR3: CSAWRGRLAGEETQYF. The CDR3 nucleotides read TGCAGTGCTTGGAGGGGAAGACTAGCGGGAGAAGAGACCCAGTACTTC.

This clonotype was recorded a few times. The V call is TRBV7-2, the J call TRBJ2-7, with 13 bases fitting TRBD2. Germline V gene sequence: CDR1 SGHTA, CDR2 FQGNSA. V lost 5 bases, J lost 6 bases, and 4 bases stayed unmatched. CDR3 length: 14 residues. CDR3 bases: TGTGCCAGCAGCGGGCGGACTAGCGGGGGCGAGCAGTACTTC. This gives the protein CASSGRTSGGEQYF.

The chain recombines TRBV7-9 with TRBJ2-1; tentative D call: TRBD1 (6 bases). Germline assignment: CDR1 SEHNR and CDR2 FQNEAQ (reference sequence). The CDR3 is 14 amino acids. The germline V and J ends were trimmed by 4 bases and 9 bases, with 16 bases remaining between them. The CDR3 loop is CASSSGQNSGEQFF. The CDR3 DNA is TGTGCCAGCAGCTCAGGACAGAATTCGGGTGAGCAGTTCTTC.

The rearrangement links TRBV28 to TRBJ1-4; D not certain. The V end lost 5 bases, the J end lost 8 bases, and 18 bases lay between the germline ends. The length of the CDR3 is 15 residues. In germline, CDR1 is MDHEN, CDR2 SYDVKM. Written as DNA, the CDR3 is TGTGCCAGCAGTACCCGGGGTGGGGTGAGCGAAAAACTGTTTTTT. This translates into CASSTRGGVSEKLFF.

This clonotype was counted only a few times. The chain employs TRBV7-9 and TRBJ2-6; 16 bases line up with TRBD2. The CDR3 runs 20 residues. From germline, CDR1 is SEHNR and CDR2 FQNEAQ (reference sequence). Losses at the gene ends were 5 bases for V and 0 bases for J; bases not matched to a gene: 7. CDR3 in amino acids: CASSPGLAGGPSSGANVLTF. The CDR3 nucleotides are TGTGCCAGCAGCCCGGGACTAGCGGGAGGGCCATCCTCTGGGGCCAACGTCCTGACTTTC.

The rearrangement joins TRBV10-3 to TRBJ1-1; D not certain. In germline, CDR1 is ENHRY, CDR2 SYGVKD. CDR3 size: 12 residues. The germline V and J ends were trimmed by 0 bases and 7 bases, with 6 bases remaining between them. The CDR3 coding sequence is TGTGCCATCAGTGAGTCGAGCTTTGAAGCTTTCTTT. It codes for CAISESSFEAFF.

The CDR3: CASSPATGLNSPLHF. Here the CDR3 DNA reads TGTGCCAGCAGCCCGGCGACAGGGTTGAATTCACCCCTCCACTTT. This chain uses TRBV7-2 with TRBJ1-6; 7 bases line up with TRBD1. The CDR3 runs 15 residues. Per germline, CDR1 SGHTA and CDR2 FQGNSA. V shed 5 bases, J shed 7 bases, and the junction held 8 bases outside the gene matches.